The sequence of this T cell receptor beta chain was determined in a study of blood T cell repertoires in COVID-19. Whole-study context: Acute-phase and convalescent COVID-19 samples originated in the United States, Italy and Spain. The cDNA or gDNA used as material had been derived from T cells, B-cell-depleted T cells, or PBMCs.

The method was immunoSEQ multiplex PCR; TCRdb's version includes in-frame clones alone and lacks a portion of them. The table has 200,000 to 250,000 clones, 80% to 85% seen once. The V and J ends lost 2 bases and 6 bases respectively, with 9 bases between them. In germline, CDR1 is SGHTA, CDR2 FQGNSA. The CDR3 length is 13 residues. The chain couples TRBV7-2 to TRBJ2-3, with D unresolved. Input material: peripheral blood. This sequence was found in a man aged 30 to 45 with active or convalescent COVID-19. CDR3 DNA sequence: TGTGCCAGCAGCTTATATTTCAGGGATACGCAGTATTTT. Its protein is CASSLYFRDTQYF.